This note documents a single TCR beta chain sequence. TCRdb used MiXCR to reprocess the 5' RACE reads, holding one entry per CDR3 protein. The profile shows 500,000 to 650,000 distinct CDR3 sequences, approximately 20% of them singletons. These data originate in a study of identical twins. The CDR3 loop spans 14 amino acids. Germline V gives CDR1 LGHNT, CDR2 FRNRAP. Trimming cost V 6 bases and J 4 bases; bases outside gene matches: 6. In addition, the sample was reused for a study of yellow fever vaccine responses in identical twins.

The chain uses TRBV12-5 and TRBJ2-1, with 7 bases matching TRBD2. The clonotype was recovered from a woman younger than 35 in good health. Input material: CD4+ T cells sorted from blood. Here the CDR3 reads CASGPSGTYNEQFF. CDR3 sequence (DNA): TGTGCTAGTGGACCTAGCGGAACGTACAATGAGCAGTTCTTC.